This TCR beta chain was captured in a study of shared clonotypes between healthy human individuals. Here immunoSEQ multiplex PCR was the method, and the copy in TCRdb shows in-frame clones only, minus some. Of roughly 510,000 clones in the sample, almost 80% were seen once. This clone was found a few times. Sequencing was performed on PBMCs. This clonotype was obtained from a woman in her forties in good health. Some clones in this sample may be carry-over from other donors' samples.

The DNA for the CDR3 is TGTGCCAGCCGGACTAGCGGATGGAGTGAGCAGTTCTTC. This translates into CASRTSGWSEQFF. The V call is TRBV6-5, the J call TRBJ2-1, with 10 bases aligning to TRBD2. J lost 9 bases, V lost 8 bases, and 7 bases had no gene match. The germline gives CDR1 MNHEY, CDR2 SVGAGI. This CDR3 spans 13 amino acids.